The 16 T cell receptor beta chains below all came from one sample that was sequenced in a study of blood T cell repertoires in COVID-19 (dated by TCRdb to 2020 to 2021). The method was the immunoSEQ multiplex PCR assay. Entries here come from immuneACCESS through TCRdb and include only in-frame sequences with V and J called. Some clones fail to appear in such tables; in the studies checked, an unresolved V gene covers under half of the shortfall, and the cause of the remainder is unknown. The table for this sample lists fewer than 200,000 clones; less than 85% of them were counted only once. The ten most abundant clones make up about 7% of the sample. The sequenced sample consisted of peripheral blood. These receptor sequences come from a human donor in a cohort sampled during active COVID-19.

This chain joins TRBV7-9 and TRBJ2-4; 9 bases match TRBD1. Germline V gene lookup returns CDR1 SEHNR and CDR2 FQNEAQ (reference sequence). Trimming cost V 5 bases and J 6 bases; bases outside gene matches: 5. The CDR3 has 14 residues. This CDR3 is CASSRDRVGNIQYF. CDR3 coding DNA: TGTGCCAGCAGCCGGGACAGGGTGGGAAACATTCAGTACTTC. Supplemented by reference TRBV7-9 and TRBJ2-4, the full variable domain reads DTGVSQNPRHKITKRGQNVTFRCDPISEHNRLYWYRQTLGQGPEFLTYFQNEAQLEKSRLLSDRFSAERPKGSFSTLEIQRTEQGDSAMYLCASSRDRVGNIQYFGAGTRLSVL.

Only a few counts were recorded for this clone. The chain recombines TRBV10-1 with TRBJ1-4, with D hard to call. The germline V gene encodes CDR1 WNHNN and CDR2 SYGVQD (reference sequence). Trimming removed 3 bases from V and 8 bases from J, with 22 bases in between. The CDR3 contains 17 residues. CDR3 protein: CASSDAARGGLGEKLFF. CDR3 DNA sequence: TGCGCCAGCAGTGATGCTGCCCGGGGTGGGTTAGGGGAAAAACTGTTTTTT.

The chain recombines TRBV19 with TRBJ2-1, with TRBD1 identical over 10 bases. The CDR3 loop spans 15 amino acids. V was pared by 5 bases and J by 7 bases, with 8 bases of the junction left unmatched. Germline V gives CDR1 LNHDA, CDR2 SQIVND (reference sequence). The CDR3 nucleotides are TGTGCCAGTAGTTTAAGGGACAGGGGCTTAAATGAGCAGTTCTTC. This translates into CASSLRDRGLNEQFF. Combining the CDR3 with reference TRBV19 and TRBJ2-1 gives the whole variable domain DGGITQSPKYLFRKEGQNVTLSCEQNLNHDAMYWYRQDPGQGLRLIYYSQIVNDFQKGDIAEGYSVSREKKESFPLTVTSAQKNPTAFYLCASSLRDRGLNEQFFGPGTRLTVL.

The chain couples TRBV19 to TRBJ1-6; 8 bases are a match to TRBD1. V lost 6 bases, J lost 8 bases, and 9 bases stayed unmatched. This CDR3 contains 15 residues. In germline, CDR1 is LNHDA, CDR2 SQIVND (reference sequence). CDR3 coding DNA: TGTGCCAGTAGGGCCGGACAGGGCTTGGATTCACCCCTCCACTTT. This gives the protein CASRAGQGLDSPLHF.

V and J are TRBV3-1 (or the pseudogene TRBV3-2) and TRBJ1-2, with D perhaps TRBD1 (6 bases). The CDR3 covers 15 residues. V was clipped by 0 bases and J by 3 bases, with 11 bases between them. Germline V gives CDR1 LGHDT, CDR2 YNNKEL (reference sequence). In DNA, the CDR3 is TGTGCCAGCAGCCAAGAAGCACAGGGACACTATGGCTACACCTTC. It encodes CASSQEAQGHYGYTF.

The V and J genes are TRBV7-9 and TRBJ2-1, with D possibly being TRBD2 (5 bases). This CDR3 contains 15 residues. V was pared by 0 bases and J by 0 bases, with 6 bases between. The V gene's germline CDR1 is SEHNR and CDR2 FQNEAQ (reference sequence). The CDR3 bases are TGTGCCAGCAGCTTAGCAGGGAGCTCCTACAATGAGCAGTTCTTC. It codes for CASSLAGSSYNEQFF.

This chain joins TRBV11-2 and TRBJ2-7; D might be TRBD1 (5 bases). There are 15 residues in the CDR3. V shed 2 bases and J shed 0 bases, with 11 bases lying between them. Germline CDR1 SGHAT, CDR2 FQNNGV. The CDR3: CASSLTGLFSYEQYF. Written as DNA, the CDR3 is TGTGCCAGCAGCTTAACAGGTTTATTCTCCTACGAGCAGTACTTC.

The chain joins TRBV27 to TRBJ1-5; 8 bases align to TRBD1. The CDR3 is 17 amino acids. The V gene end was trimmed by 6 bases and the J gene end by 6 bases; junction bases not matched to a gene: 16. Germline V gives CDR1 MNHEY, CDR2 SMNVEV (reference sequence). CDR3 nucleotides: TGTGCCAGCAGCCAGACAGGGGTCCGGATTAATATTCAGCCCCAGCATTTT. It encodes CASSQTGVRINIQPQHF.

The rearrangement joins TRBV2 to TRBJ1-6; 9 bases are shared with TRBD1. Germline V gene lookup returns CDR1 SNHLY and CDR2 FYNNEI. Losses at the gene ends were 3 bases for V and 6 bases for J; bases not matched to a gene: 6. The CDR3 has 16 residues. The CDR3 coding sequence is TGTGCCAGCAGTGATAGGACAGGGGACGGTAATTCACCCCTCCACTTT. Translated: CASSDRTGDGNSPLHF.

This chain links TRBV11-2 with TRBJ1-5; D uncertain. With 2 bases removed from V and 9 bases from J, the gap between germline ends came to 11 bases. CDR1 and CDR2 from the germline V gene are SGHAT and FQNNGV. The CDR3 runs 13 residues. The CDR3 reads CASSLTTQRPQHF. DNA of the CDR3: TGTGCCAGCAGCTTAACGACCCAGCGGCCCCAGCATTTT.

The rearrangement links TRBV9 to TRBJ1-2; 9 positions agree with TRBD1. The CDR3 is made up of 15 amino acids. Trimming removed 2 bases from V and 8 bases from J; junction bases left unmatched: 10. Germline CDR1 and CDR2: SGDLS and YYNGEE. DNA for the CDR3: TGTGCCAGCAGCGTCGCCGGGACAGGGAGGGCCGGCTACACCTTC. Amino acid sequence: CASSVAGTGRAGYTF.

This clone turned up a few times. The chain recombines TRBV4-1 with TRBJ1-2, with 7 nucleotides matching TRBD1. There are 16 residues in the CDR3. V lost 4 bases and J lost 4; bases outside the gene matches: 12. Germline V gene data show CDR1 as MGHRA and CDR2 as YSYEKL. The CDR3 here is CASSLRGTDKTYGYTF. The CDR3 nucleotides are TGCGCCAGCAGCCTCCGAGGGACAGACAAAACCTATGGCTACACCTTC.

To note about this clone: This CDR3 is also generated by other DNA sequences in the sample. The chain carries TRBV5-6 and TRBJ2-7; maybe TRBD1 (5 bases). Germline loops: CDR1 SGHDT, CDR2 YYEEEE. V lost 2 bases and J lost 2, with 8 bases in between. The CDR3 consists of 13 residues. The chain's CDR3 is CASSFAGTYEQYF. In DNA form, the CDR3 reads TGTGCCAGCAGCTTTGCAGGGACCTACGAGCAGTACTTC.

CDR3 nucleotides: TGCAGCGTTGAAGATCTAATACTACAGGGCAGGGGTAATGAGCAGTTCTTC. This sequence encodes CSVEDLILQGRGNEQFF. This chain uses TRBV29-1 with TRBJ2-1; tentatively, D is TRBD1 (6 bases). CDR3 length: 17 residues. V was pared by 0 bases and J by 7 bases, with 22 bases between. The germline V gene encodes CDR1 SQVTM and CDR2 ANQGSEA.

The V and J genes are TRBV9 and TRBJ1-2; D is perhaps TRBD1 (5 bases). Germline V CDR1 and CDR2: SGDLS, YYNGEE. The CDR3 is 12 residues long. Trimming removed 0 bases at V and 7 bases at J, with 7 bases between. The CDR3 protein is CASSVVGGGYTF. In DNA form, the CDR3 reads TGTGCCAGCAGCGTAGTGGGGGGTGGCTACACCTTC.

The chain links TRBV2 to TRBJ2-5; TRBD2 agrees at 13 bases. The V segment lost 6 bases and the J segment 4 bases; nucleotides outside the gene matches: 11. Looked up from germline, CDR1 is SNHLY and CDR2 is FYNNEI. The CDR3 spans 17 residues. CDR3 residues: CASSGTSGVGGGETQYF. As DNA, the CDR3 is TGTGCCAGCAGCGGGACTAGCGGGGTAGGGGGCGGAGAGACCCAGTACTTC. The full variable domain, rest sourced from reference TRBV2 and TRBJ2-5, is EPEVTQTPSHQVTQMGQEVILRCVPISNHLYFYWYRQILGQKVEFLVSFYNNEISEKSEIFDDQFSVERPDGSNFTLKIRSTKLEDSAMYFCASSGTSGVGGGETQYFGPGTRLLVL.